This TCR beta chain was identified in a study of response to subunit inactivated influenza vaccine. This clonotype was counted ten times or more. Its antigen is not identified. Study outcomes and limitations: Few additional T cells are recruited per seasonal influenza vaccination, authors suggested.

TCRdb ran MiXCR on the RT-PCR reads and lists one entry per CDR3 protein. The profile shows 500,000 to 650,000 distinct CDR3 sequences, under 9% of them singletons. This specimen was PBMCs from blood, taken roughly 24 months after vaccination. The receptor comes from a man aged 50 to 69 who received an inactivated influenza vaccine.

CDR3 sequence (DNA): TGCAGTGCTAGATCCGGGGCCATGAACACTGAAGCTTTCTTT. Translation: CSARSGAMNTEAFF. V gene TRBV20-1 combines with J gene TRBJ1-1; TRBD1 is a possible D gene (5 bases). V lost 2 bases to trimming and J lost 0 bases, with 10 bases between them. The CDR3 covers 14 residues. Germline loops: CDR1 DFQATT, CDR2 SNEGSKA (reference sequence).